What follows describes a single T cell receptor (beta chain). The antigen is undetermined. The observed sequence ends 3 residues before the CDR3 terminus, with the missing tail filled in from the germline J gene. This entry is derived from a study of T cell clonality in common variable immunodeficiency. Study-level results: T cell subpopulation sequencing would be needed to explain CVID clonality. Reportedly, TCR beta sequences from common variable immunodeficiency showed fewer deletions and N-nucleotide insertions. Links between repertoire features and CVID complications were heterogeneity-limited.

V trimming: 6 bases; J trimming: 1 base; junction bases outside the gene matches: 5. Per the germline V gene, CDR1 is SNHLY and CDR2 is FYNNEI. There are 14 residues in the CDR3. Assay used: immunoSEQ multiplex PCR; TCRdb lists only in-frame clones, some missing. There are about 28,000 clones in the sample, none observed a single time. All CVID subjects were on immunoglobulin replacement for at least one year. Sequenced: peripheral blood mononuclear cells. This sequence joins TRBV2 and TRBJ1-1, with TRBD1 identical over 7 bases. The receptor's source is a human donor with common variable immunodeficiency. CDR3 sequence reads: CASRLGTANTEAFF. The covered CDR3 bases are TGTGCCAGCAGACTGGGGACAGCGAACACTGAA.